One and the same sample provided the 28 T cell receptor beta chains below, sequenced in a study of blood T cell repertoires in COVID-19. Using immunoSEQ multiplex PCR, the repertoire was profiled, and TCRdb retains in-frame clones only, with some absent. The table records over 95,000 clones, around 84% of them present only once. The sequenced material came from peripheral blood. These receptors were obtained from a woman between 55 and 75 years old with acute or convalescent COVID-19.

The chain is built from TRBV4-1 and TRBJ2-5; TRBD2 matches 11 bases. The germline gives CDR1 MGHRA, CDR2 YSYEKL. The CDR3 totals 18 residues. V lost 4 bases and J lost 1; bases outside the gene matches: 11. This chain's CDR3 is CASSPRGVAGGFQETQYF. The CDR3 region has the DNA TGCGCCAGCAGCCCAAGAGGAGTAGCGGGGGGGTTCCAAGAGACCCAGTACTTC.

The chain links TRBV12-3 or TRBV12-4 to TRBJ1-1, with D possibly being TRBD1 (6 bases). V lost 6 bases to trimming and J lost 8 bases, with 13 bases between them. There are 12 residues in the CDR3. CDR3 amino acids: CASRLPGTEAFF. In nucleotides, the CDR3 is TGTGCCAGCAGGTTACCGGGGACAGAAGCTTTCTTT.

The CDR3 spells CASSVDGQGYGYTF. CDR3 DNA sequence: TGTGCCAGCAGCGTAGATGGACAGGGCTATGGCTACACCTTC. The rearrangement links TRBV9 to TRBJ1-2, with 8 bases fitting TRBD1. Trimming at V came to 0 bases and at J to 4 bases, leaving 2 bases not matched to a gene. This CDR3 contains 14 residues. The germline CDR1 and CDR2 sequences are SGDLS and YYNGEE.

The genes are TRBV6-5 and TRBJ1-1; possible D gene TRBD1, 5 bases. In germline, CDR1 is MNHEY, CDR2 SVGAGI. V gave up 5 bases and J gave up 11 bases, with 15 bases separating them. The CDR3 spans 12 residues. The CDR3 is CASSPATEIAFF. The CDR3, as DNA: TGTGCCAGCAGTCCGGCGACAGAAATTGCTTTCTTT.

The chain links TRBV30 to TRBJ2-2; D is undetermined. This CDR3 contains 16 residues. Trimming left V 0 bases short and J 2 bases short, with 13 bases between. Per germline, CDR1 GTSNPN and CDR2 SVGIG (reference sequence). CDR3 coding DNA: TGTGCCTGGAGTGTAAGAGGAACGATAAACACCGGGGAGCTGTTTTTT. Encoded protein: CAWSVRGTINTGELFF.

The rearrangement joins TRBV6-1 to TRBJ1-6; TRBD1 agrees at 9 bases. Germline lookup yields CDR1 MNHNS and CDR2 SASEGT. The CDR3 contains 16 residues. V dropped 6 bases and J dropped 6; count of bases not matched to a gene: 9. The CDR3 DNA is TGTGCCAGCAGAGAAATTCCGGGACAGGGTAATTCACCCCTCCACTTT. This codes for CASREIPGQGNSPLHF.

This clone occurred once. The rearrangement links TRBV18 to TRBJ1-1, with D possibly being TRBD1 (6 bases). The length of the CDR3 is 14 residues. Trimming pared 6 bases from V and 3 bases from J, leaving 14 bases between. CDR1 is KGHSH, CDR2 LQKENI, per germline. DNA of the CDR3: TGTGCCAGCTCCCAGCAGACAGGCGACACTGAAGCTTTCTTT. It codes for CASSQQTGDTEAFF.

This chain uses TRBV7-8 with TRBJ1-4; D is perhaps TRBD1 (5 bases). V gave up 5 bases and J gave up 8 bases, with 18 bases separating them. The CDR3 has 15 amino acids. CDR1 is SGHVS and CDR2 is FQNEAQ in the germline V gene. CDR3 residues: CASSTSGTWTEKLFF. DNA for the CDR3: TGTGCCAGCAGCACGAGCGGGACCTGGACCGAAAAACTGTTTTTT.

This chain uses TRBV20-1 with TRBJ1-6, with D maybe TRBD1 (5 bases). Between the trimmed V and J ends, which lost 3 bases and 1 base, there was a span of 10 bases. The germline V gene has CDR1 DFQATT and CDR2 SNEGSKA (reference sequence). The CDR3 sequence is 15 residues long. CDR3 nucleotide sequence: TGCAGTGCTAGTCCCCAGGGATCCTATAATTCACCCCTCCACTTT. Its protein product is CSASPQGSYNSPLHF.

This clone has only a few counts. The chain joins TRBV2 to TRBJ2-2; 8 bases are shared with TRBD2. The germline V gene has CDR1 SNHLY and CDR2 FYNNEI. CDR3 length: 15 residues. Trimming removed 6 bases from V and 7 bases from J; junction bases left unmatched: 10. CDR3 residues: CASRPGLGRYGELFF. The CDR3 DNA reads TGTGCCAGCAGGCCGGGACTAGGCCGATACGGGGAGCTGTTTTTT.

CDR3 DNA: TGTGCCAGCAGCGTTCGGGGGGGTTTTGGCATTGGAGAGACCCAGTACTTC. Its translation is CASSVRGGFGIGETQYF. This rearrangement joins TRBV11-2 to TRBJ2-5, with TRBD2 identical over 8 bases. The V gene's germline CDR1 is SGHAT and CDR2 FQNNGV. J was trimmed by 4 bases and V by 5 bases; bases with no gene match: 15. This CDR3 spans 17 amino acids.

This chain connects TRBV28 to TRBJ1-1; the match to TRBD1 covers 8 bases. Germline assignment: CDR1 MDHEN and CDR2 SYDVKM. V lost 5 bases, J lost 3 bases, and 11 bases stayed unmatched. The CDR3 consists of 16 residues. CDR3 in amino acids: CASSPPGGVLYTEAFF. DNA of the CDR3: TGTGCCAGCAGTCCCCCAGGGGGCGTGTTGTACACTGAAGCTTTCTTT.

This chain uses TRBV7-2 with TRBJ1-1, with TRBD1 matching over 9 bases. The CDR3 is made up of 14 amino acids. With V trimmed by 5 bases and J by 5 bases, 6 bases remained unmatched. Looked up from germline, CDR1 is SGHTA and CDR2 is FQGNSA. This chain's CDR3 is CASSIQGAGTEAFF. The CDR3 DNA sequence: TGTGCCAGCAGCATACAGGGGGCGGGAACTGAAGCTTTCTTT. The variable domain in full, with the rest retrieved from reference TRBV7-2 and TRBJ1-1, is GAGVSQSPSNKVTEKGKDVELRCDPISGHTALYWYRQSLGQGLEFLIYFQGNSAPDKSGLPSDRFSAERTGGSVSTLTIQRTQQEDSAVYLCASSIQGAGTEAFFGQGTRLTVV.

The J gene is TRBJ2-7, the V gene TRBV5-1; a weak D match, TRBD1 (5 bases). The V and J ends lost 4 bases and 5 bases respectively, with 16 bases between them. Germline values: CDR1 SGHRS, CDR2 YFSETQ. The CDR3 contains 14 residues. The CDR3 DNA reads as TGCGCCAGCAGCCTCATGTACAGGAACGACGAGCAGTACTTC. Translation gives CASSLMYRNDEQYF.

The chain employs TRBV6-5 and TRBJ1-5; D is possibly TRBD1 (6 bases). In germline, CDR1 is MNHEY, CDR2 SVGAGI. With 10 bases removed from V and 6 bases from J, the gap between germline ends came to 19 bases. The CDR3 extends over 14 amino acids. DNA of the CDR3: TGTGCCACCCGGGGAGGGGGGCGCGGTCAGCCCCAGCATTTT. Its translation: CATRGGGRGQPQHF.

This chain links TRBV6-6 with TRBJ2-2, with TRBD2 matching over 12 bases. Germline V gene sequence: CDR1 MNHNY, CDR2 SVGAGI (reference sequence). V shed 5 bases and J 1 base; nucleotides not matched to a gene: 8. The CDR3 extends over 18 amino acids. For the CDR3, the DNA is TGTGCCAGCAGTCTCGGACTAGCGGGGCCCCAGAACACCGGGGAGCTGTTTTTT. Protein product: CASSLGLAGPQNTGELFF.

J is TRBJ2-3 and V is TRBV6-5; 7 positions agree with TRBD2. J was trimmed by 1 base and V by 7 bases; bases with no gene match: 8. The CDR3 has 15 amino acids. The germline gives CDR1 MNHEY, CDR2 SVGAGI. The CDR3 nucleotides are TGTGCCAGCAAACACCTAGCGGTGGGCACAGATACGCAGTATTTT. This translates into CASKHLAVGTDTQYF.

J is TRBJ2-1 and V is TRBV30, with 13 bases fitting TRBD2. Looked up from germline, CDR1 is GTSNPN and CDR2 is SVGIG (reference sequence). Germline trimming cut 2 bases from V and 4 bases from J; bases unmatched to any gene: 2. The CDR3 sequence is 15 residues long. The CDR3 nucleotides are TGTGCCTGGAGTTGGACTAGCGGGGGTTACAATGAGCAGTTCTTC. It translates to CAWSWTSGGYNEQFF.

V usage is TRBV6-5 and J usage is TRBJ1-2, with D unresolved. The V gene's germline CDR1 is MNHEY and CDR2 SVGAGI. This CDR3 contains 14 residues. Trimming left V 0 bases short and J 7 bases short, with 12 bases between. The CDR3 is CASSYSPPSGGYTF. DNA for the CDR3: TGTGCCAGCAGTTACTCTCCCCCGTCGGGTGGCTACACCTTC.

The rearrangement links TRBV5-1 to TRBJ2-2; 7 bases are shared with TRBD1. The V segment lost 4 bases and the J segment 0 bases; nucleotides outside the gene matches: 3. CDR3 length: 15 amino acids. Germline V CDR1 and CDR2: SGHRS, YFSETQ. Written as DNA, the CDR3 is TGCGCCAGCAGCCCGGGGACAGCGAACACCGGGGAGCTGTTTTTT. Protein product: CASSPGTANTGELFF.

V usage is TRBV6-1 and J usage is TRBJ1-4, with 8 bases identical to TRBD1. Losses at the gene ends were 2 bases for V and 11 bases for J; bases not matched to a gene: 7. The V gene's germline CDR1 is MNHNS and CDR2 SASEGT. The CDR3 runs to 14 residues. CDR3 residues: CASSESRTGNKLFF. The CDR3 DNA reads TGTGCCAGCAGTGAATCGAGGACAGGGAATAAACTGTTTTTT.

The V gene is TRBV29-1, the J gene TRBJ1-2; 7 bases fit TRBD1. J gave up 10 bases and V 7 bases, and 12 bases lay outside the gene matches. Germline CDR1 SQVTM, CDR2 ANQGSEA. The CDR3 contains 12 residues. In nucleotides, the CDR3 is TGCAGCGCCTACGGGGTAGGGGGCGACTACACCTTC. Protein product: CSAYGVGGDYTF.

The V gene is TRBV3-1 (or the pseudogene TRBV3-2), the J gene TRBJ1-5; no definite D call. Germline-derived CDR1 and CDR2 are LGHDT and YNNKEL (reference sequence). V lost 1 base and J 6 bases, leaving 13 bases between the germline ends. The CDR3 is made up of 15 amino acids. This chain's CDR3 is CASSQGWQTGQPQHF. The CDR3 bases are TGTGCCAGCAGCCAAGGTTGGCAGACTGGTCAGCCCCAGCATTTT.

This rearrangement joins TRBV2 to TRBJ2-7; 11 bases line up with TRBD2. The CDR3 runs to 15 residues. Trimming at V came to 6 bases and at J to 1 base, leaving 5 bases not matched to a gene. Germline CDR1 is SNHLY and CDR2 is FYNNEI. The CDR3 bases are TGTGCCAGCAGGGCCGGGACTAGCGGATCCTACGAGCAGTACTTC. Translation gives CASRAGTSGSYEQYF.

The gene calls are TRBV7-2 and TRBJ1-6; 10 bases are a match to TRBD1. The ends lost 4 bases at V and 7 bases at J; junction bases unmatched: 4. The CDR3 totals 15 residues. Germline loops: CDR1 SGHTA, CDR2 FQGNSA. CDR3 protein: CASSWDRGQNSPLHF. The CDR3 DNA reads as TGTGCCAGCAGCTGGGACAGGGGCCAAAATTCACCCCTCCACTTT.

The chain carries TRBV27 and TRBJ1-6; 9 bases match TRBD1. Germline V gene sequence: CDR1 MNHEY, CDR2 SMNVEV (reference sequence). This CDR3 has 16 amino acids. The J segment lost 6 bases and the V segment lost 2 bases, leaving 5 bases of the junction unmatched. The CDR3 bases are TGTGCCAGCAGTTTAATTGCGGGACAGGGTAATTCACCCCTCCACTTT. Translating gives CASSLIAGQGNSPLHF.

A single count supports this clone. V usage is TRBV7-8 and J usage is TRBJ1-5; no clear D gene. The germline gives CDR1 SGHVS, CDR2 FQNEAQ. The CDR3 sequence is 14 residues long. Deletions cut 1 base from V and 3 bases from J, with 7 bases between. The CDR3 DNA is TGTGCCAGCAGCTTAGTCACAGTCAATCAGCCCCAGCATTTT. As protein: CASSLVTVNQPQHF.

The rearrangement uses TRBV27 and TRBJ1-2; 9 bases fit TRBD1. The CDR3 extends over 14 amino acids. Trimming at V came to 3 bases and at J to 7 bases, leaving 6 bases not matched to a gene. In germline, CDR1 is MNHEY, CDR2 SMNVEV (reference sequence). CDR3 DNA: TGTGCCAGCAGTTTGCAGACAGGGGGTGGTGGCTACACCTTC. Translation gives CASSLQTGGGGYTF.